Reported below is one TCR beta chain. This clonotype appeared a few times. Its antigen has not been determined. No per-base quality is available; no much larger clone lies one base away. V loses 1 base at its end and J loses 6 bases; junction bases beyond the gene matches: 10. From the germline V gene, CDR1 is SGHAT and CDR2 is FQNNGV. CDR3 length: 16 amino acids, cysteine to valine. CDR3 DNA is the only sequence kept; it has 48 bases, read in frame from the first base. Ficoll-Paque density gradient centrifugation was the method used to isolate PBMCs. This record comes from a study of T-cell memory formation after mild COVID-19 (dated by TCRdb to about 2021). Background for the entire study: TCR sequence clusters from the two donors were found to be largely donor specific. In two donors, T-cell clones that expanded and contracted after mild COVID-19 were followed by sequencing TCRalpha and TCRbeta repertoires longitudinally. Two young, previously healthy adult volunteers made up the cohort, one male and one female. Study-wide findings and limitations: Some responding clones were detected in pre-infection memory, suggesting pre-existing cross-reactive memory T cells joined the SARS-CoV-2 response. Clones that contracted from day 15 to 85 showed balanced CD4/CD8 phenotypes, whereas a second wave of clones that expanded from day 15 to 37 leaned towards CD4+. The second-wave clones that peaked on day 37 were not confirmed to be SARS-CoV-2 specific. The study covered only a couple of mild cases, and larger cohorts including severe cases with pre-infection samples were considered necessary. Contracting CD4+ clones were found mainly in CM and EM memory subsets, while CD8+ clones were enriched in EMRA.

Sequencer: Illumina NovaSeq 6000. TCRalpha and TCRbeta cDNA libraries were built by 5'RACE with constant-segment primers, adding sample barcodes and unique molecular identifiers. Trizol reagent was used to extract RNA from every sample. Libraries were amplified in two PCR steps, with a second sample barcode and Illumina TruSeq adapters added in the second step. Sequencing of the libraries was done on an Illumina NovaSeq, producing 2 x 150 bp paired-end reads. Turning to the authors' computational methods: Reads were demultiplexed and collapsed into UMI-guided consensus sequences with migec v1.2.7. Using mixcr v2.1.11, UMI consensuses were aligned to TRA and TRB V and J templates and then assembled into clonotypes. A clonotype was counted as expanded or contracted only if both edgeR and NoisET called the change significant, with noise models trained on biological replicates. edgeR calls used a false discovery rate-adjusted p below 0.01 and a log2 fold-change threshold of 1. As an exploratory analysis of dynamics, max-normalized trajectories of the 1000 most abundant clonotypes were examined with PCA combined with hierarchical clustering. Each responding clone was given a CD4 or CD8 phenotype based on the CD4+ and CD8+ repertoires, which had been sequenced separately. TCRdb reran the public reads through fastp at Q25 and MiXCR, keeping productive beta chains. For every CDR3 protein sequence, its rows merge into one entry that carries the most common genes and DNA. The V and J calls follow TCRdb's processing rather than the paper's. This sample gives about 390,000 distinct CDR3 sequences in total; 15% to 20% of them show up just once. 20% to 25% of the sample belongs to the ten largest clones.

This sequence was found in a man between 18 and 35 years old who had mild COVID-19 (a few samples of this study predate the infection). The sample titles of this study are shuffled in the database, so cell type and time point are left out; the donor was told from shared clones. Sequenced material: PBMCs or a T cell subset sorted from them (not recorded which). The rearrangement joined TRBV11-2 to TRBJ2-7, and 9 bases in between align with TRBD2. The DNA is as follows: TGTGCCAGCAGCTTAGGCCCTGGGGCGGGGGGGCCCGAGCAGTACGTC. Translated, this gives CASSLGPGAGGPEQYV.